The source of this TCR beta chain is a study of blood T cell repertoires in COVID-19. The assay was immunoSEQ multiplex PCR, and TCRdb's table has in-frame clones only and misses some. The repertoire holds some 45,000 clones, with roughly 80% as singletons. Per the germline V gene, CDR1 is MDHEN and CDR2 is SYDVKM. The CDR3 has 14 residues. Unmatched junction bases numbered 7, after V lost 6 bases and J lost 2 bases. The sample taken for sequencing was peripheral blood. This receptor was obtained from a man between 70 and 80 years old with acute or convalescent COVID-19. V and J are TRBV28 and TRBJ2-7, with TRBD1 matching over 7 bases. DNA for the CDR3: TGTGCCAGCAGCCTGGACAGGATCACCTACGAGCAGTACTTC. It yields the protein CASSLDRITYEQYF.